These 11 T cell receptor beta chains were sequenced from one sample in a study of T cell clonotyping in hematopoietic cell transplantation. Sample time point: recipient sample about 28 days before transplant, after cytoreduction. Measured with immunoSEQ multiplex PCR; TCRdb has only the in-frame clones, and not every one. The sample has tens of thousands of clones, 60% to 80% seen once. This material consisted of peripheral blood mononuclear cells, taken before stem cell transplant. The receptors were gathered from a man aged 45-65 years with myelodysplastic syndrome. Some clones in this sample may be carry-over from other donors' samples.

The CDR3 sequence: CASSEPNGRGYTF. The CDR3 nucleotides read TGCGCCAGCAGCGAACCCAACGGTCGCGGCTACACCTTC. This chain joins TRBV5-1 and TRBJ1-2; D uncertain. Between the trimmed V and J ends, which lost 4 bases and 8 bases, there was a span of 15 bases. The CDR3 runs 13 residues. The germline V gene encodes CDR1 SGHRS and CDR2 YFSETQ. Drawing the rest from reference TRBV5-1 and TRBJ1-2, the complete variable domain is KAGVTQTPRYLIKTRGQQVTLSCSPISGHRSVSWYQQTPGQGLQFLFEYFSETQRNKGNFPGRFSGRQFSNSRSEMNVSTLELGDSALYLCASSEPNGRGYTFGSGTRLTVV.

The V call is TRBV30, the J call TRBJ2-7; tentatively, D is TRBD2 (5 bases). This CDR3 has 12 residues. V gave up 2 bases and J gave up 0 bases, with 5 bases separating them. Germline assignment: CDR1 GTSNPN and CDR2 SVGIG (reference sequence). The CDR3 nucleotides read TGTGCCTGGAGTACTAGCTCCTACGAGCAGTACTTC. This sequence encodes CAWSTSSYEQYF.

This clone was observed a handful of times. The J gene is TRBJ2-7, the V gene TRBV11-2; TRBD1 is a possible D gene (5 bases). CDR3 length equals 11 residues. Germline V gives CDR1 SGHAT, CDR2 FQNNGV. Deletions cut 4 bases from V and 10 bases from J, with 11 bases between. CDR3 bases: TGTGCCAGCAGCTGGGGCCCGTTCCAGTACTTC. Its translation is CASSWGPFQYF.

The DNA for the CDR3 is TGTGCCAGCAGCTACGGGACAGGAGCCTCACCCCTCCACTTT. Translating it yields CASSYGTGASPLHF. V gene TRBV7-3 combines with J gene TRBJ1-6; 8 bases fit TRBD1. V was clipped by 4 bases and J by 10 bases; unmatched bases: 6. Germline CDR1 reads SGHTA; CDR2 reads FQGTGA. This CDR3 has 14 amino acids.

The chain is built from TRBV19 and TRBJ2-7, with a weak D call TRBD1 (6 bases). Germline V lookup: CDR1 LNHDA, CDR2 SQIVND (reference sequence). V was clipped by 3 bases and J by 6 bases, with 15 bases between them. The CDR3 extends over 14 amino acids. As DNA, the CDR3 is TGTGCCAGTAGTATTGGTCAGGGGATCGGCGAGCAGTACTTC. It yields the protein CASSIGQGIGEQYF.

The chain combines TRBV6-5 with TRBJ2-3; D remains ambiguous. There are 16 residues in the CDR3. V lost 2 bases and J lost 0, with 12 bases in between. Germline V gene lookup returns CDR1 MNHEY and CDR2 SVGAGI. CDR3 nucleotides: TGTGCCAGCAGTTACGACGTGCGCGCTAGCACAGATACGCAGTATTTT. It specifies CASSYDVRASTDTQYF.

The CDR3 here is CAWRGQNTGELFF. The DNA of the CDR3 is TGTGCCTGGAGGGGACAAAACACCGGGGAGCTGTTTTTT. The chain recombines TRBV30 with TRBJ2-2, with a tentative D call TRBD1 (6 bases). CDR1 GTSNPN and CDR2 SVGIG come from the germline V gene (reference sequence). The CDR3 runs to 13 residues. V dropped 3 bases and J dropped 2 bases, with 7 bases sitting between them.

The chain couples TRBV5-5 to TRBJ1-2; D unclear. V was shortened by 2 bases and J by 2 bases, with 13 bases between the two germline ends. This CDR3 has 15 residues. The germline gives CDR1 SGHKS, CDR2 YYEKEE (reference sequence). The CDR3 spells CASSFWFPSNYGYTF. CDR3 DNA sequence: TGTGCCAGCAGCTTTTGGTTCCCTTCCAACTATGGCTACACCTTC.

The chain links TRBV4-1 to TRBJ1-1; D is ambiguous. The CDR3 contains 15 residues. The germline CDR1 and CDR2 sequences are MGHRA and YSYEKL. Trimming removed 1 base from V and 3 bases from J, with 12 bases in between. Here the CDR3 reads CASSQAAVAYTEAFF. Here the CDR3 DNA reads TGCGCCAGCAGCCAAGCGGCAGTAGCCTACACTGAAGCTTTCTTT.

A few counts support this clone. The chain uses TRBV10-3 and TRBJ1-6; D call uncertain. Per the germline V gene, CDR1 is ENHRY and CDR2 is SYGVKD. The CDR3 spans 14 residues. The V end lost 2 bases, the J end lost 7 bases, and 9 bases lay between the germline ends. The CDR3 is CAISENQENSPLHF. CDR3 coding DNA: TGTGCCATCAGTGAGAATCAGGAAAATTCACCCCTCCACTTT.

The V call is TRBV28, the J call TRBJ1-4; 11 bases align to TRBD1. Germline lookup yields CDR1 MDHEN and CDR2 SYDVKM. The CDR3 has 15 amino acids. V lost 5 bases to trimming and J lost 8 bases; unmatched junction nucleotides: 7. The CDR3 here is CASSPRDRGYEKLFF. In nucleotides, the CDR3 is TGTGCCAGCAGTCCCCGGGACAGGGGGTACGAAAAACTGTTTTTT.